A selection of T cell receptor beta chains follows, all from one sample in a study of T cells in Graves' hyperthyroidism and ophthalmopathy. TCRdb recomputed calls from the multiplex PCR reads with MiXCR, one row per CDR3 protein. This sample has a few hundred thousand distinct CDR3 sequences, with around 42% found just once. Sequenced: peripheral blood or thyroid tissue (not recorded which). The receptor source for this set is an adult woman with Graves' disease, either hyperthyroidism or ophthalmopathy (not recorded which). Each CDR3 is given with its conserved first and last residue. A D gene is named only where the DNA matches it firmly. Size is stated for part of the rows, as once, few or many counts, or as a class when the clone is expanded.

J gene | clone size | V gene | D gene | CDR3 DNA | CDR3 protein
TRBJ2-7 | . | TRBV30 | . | TGTGCCTGGAGTGTACAGCGAGCCTACGAGCAGTACTTC | CAWSVQRAYEQYF
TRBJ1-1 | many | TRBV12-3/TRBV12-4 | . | TGTGCCAGCAGTCCTTTTGTCACTGAAGCTTTCTTT | CASSPFVTEAFF
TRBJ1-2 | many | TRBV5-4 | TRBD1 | TGTGCCAGCAGCCGAATTGGGACAGGGGGAGCCTATGGCTACACCTTC | CASSRIGTGGAYGYTF
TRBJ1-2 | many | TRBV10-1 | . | TGCGCCAGCAGCCGGGGACGGAACTATGGCTACACCTTC | CASSRGRNYGYTF
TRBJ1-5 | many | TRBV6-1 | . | TGTGCCAGCAGTGCGTATAGGGTAGGGCGCAATCAGCCCCAGCATTTT | CASSAYRVGRNQPQHF
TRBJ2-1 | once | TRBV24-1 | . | TGTGCCACCAGTGAATCACAGGGCAATGAGCAGTTCTTC | CATSESQGNEQFF
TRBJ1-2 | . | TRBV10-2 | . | TGCGCCACCACGATCGGGGCGAACACTGGCTACACCTTC | CATTIGANTGYTF
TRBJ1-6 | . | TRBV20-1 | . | TGCAGTGCTAGCCTCCAGAGGCCACCCCTCCACTTT | CSASLQRPPLHF
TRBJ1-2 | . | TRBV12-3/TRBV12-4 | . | TGTGCCAGCAGCCGAGACAACCGAAGGAGCTACACCTTC | CASSRDNRRSYTF
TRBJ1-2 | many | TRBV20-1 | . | TGCAGTGCTAGACCCCATCAGGGGTCTGGCTACACCTTC | CSARPHQGSGYTF
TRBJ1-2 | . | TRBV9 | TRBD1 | TGTGCCAGCAGCGTGGGACAGTGTACTAGCTATGGCTACACCTTC | CASSVGQCTSYGYTF
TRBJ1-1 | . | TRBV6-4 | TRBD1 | TGTGCCAGCACCGGACAGGGGGGTGTGGCTGAAGCTTTCTTT | CASTGQGGVAEAFF
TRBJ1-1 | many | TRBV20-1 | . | TGCAGTGCTAGGGAACAGGAGGGGACTGAAGCTTTCTTT | CSAREQEGTEAFF
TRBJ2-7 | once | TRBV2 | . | TGTGCCAGCAGTGAAGTGGCGGGAACCTACGAGCAGTACTTC | CASSEVAGTYEQYF
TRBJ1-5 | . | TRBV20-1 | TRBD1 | TGCAGTGCTAGGAGTGGGACAGGGGTTCAGCCCCAGCATTTT | CSARSGTGVQPQHF
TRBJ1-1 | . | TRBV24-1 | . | TGTGCCACCAGTGATTCTCGCTTGGGGCACATTGAAGCTTTCTTT | CATSDSRLGHIEAFF
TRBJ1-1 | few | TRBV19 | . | TGTGCCAGTAGGGGGGCGATGAACACTGAAGCTTTCTTT | CASRGAMNTEAFF
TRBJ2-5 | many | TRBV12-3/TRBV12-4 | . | TGTGCCAGCAGAACGTCGGAGACCCAGTACTTC | CASRTSETQYF
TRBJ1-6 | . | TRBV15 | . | TGTGCCACCAGCAGTGAGCCTCCGACCCATGGAAATTCACCCCTCCACTTT | CATSSEPPTHGNSPLHF
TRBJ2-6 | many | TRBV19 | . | TGTGCCAGCTCCCCCCTTGGGGTTGCGAACTCTGGGGCCAACGTCCTGACTTTC | CASSPLGVANSGANVLTF
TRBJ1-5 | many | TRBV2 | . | TGTGCCAGCAGTGATACCTACTATAGCAATCAGCCCCAGCATTTT | CASSDTYYSNQPQHF
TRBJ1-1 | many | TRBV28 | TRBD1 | TGTGCCAGCAGTCGATTCCAGGGACAGGGGAGCACTGAAGCTTTCTTT | CASSRFQGQGSTEAFF
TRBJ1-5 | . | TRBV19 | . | TGTGCCAGTAGTATTCGGAGCCCAGGGGCGAGTCAGCCCCAGCATTTT | CASSIRSPGASQPQHF
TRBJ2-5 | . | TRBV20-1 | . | TGCAGTGCCAGGCCGGGACTTAAAGAGACCCAGTACTTC | CSARPGLKETQYF
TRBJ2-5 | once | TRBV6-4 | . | TGTGCCAGCAGTGCTCGGGGAGGTAGGGGTCTTCGGGAGACCCAGTACTTC | CASSARGGRGLRETQYF
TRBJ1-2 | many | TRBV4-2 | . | TGTGCCAGCAGCCCGGCGGGGGACGGGGGCTACACCTTC | CASSPAGDGGYTF
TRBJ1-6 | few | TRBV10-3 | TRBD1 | TGTGCCATCAGCGGGGGACAGAGGAATTCACCCCTCCACTTT | CAISGGQRNSPLHF
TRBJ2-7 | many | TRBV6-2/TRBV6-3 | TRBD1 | TGTGCCAGCAGTTCCAGGACAGGGATCTACGAGCAGTACTTC | CASSSRTGIYEQYF
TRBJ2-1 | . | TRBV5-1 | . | TGCGCCAGCAGCCCGGAATCTGGAGTGCGAGAGGAGCAGTTCTTC | CASSPESGVREEQFF
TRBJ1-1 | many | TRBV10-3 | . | TGTGCCATCAGTGAAGTGGGTCAGGCTTTAAACACTGAAGCTTTCTTT | CAISEVGQALNTEAFF
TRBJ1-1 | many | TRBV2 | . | TGTGCCAGCAGCCGCCTCGGGGGATTCGCTGAAGCTTTCTTT | CASSRLGGFAEAFF
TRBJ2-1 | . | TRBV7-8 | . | TGTGCCAGCAGCCACCGGAGACGGGGTGGTAGGGTAGCCTACAATGAGCAGTTCTTC | CASSHRRRGGRVAYNEQFF
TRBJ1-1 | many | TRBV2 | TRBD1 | TGTGCCAGCAGCAAGGAAGGACAGGGGGGCACTGAAGCTTTCTTT | CASSKEGQGGTEAFF
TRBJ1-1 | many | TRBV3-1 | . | TGTGCCAGCAGCCCACGGACGAGAACCACTGAAGCTTTCTTT | CASSPRTRTTEAFF
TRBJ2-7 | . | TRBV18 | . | TGTGCCAGCTCACCGGGGGAAGGGTCCAGGGTCGAGCAGTACTTC | CASSPGEGSRVEQYF
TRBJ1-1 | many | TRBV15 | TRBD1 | TGTGCCACCAGCGCCCGCCCCGGGACAGCGAACACTGAAGCTTTCTTT | CATSARPGTANTEAFF
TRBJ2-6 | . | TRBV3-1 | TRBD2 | TGTGCCAGCAGCCAAGAAGGTTGGGAGGGATACTCTGGGGCCAACGTCCTGACTTTC | CASSQEGWEGYSGANVLTF
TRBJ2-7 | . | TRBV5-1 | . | TGCGCCGGCAGCTTGGGGGGTCTCCACGAGCAGTACTTC | CAGSLGGLHEQYF
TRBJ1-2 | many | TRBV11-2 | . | TGTGCCAGCAGCCCAAACAGGGAGTCGTATGGCTACACCTTC | CASSPNRESYGYTF
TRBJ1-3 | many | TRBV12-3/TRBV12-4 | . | TGTGCCAGCAGTTTACGGCAGAGTGGAAACACCATATATTTT | CASSLRQSGNTIYF
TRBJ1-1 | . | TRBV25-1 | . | TGTGCCAGCAGTGTACGGGGGGCGCCGGGATCGAACACTGAAGCTTTCTTT | CASSVRGAPGSNTEAFF
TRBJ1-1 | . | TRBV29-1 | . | TGCAGCGTTGACGGGACGAACACTGAAGCTTTCTTT | CSVDGTNTEAFF
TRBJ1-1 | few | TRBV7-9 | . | TGTGCCAGCAGCTTAGTAGGGACGGTGAACACTGAAGCTTTCTTT | CASSLVGTVNTEAFF
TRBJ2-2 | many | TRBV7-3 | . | TGTGCCAGCAGCTTAAGAGGGTCGAGGGCAGGTGATAAGGACGGGGAGCTGTTTTTT | CASSLRGSRAGDKDGELFF
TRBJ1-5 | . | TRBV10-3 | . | TGTGCCAACAGTCTCTTCGAGCCCCAGCATTTT | CANSLFEPQHF
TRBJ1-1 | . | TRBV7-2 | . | TGTGCCAGCAGCCGATGGGGGTTCCGGAACCGAGAGCCTGAAGCTTTCTTT | CASSRWGFRNREPEAFF